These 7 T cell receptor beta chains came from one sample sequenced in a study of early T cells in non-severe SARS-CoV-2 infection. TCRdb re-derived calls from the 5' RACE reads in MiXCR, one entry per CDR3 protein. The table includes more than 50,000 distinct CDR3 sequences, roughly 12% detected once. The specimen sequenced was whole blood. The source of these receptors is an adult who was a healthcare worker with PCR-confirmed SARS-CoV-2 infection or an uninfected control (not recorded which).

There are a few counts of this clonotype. This CDR3 reads CASSLNYETQYF. The CDR3 DNA reads as TGCGCCAGCAGCTTGAATTACGAGACCCAGTACTTC. The chain carries TRBV5-1 and TRBJ2-5; D gene unclear. Germline CDR1 reads SGHRS; CDR2 reads YFSETQ. The ends were cut back, 1 base at V and 5 bases at J, with 6 bases in the middle. The CDR3 has 12 amino acids.

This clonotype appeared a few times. CDR3 protein: CASSSGAHWPDTQYF. The CDR3 bases are TGTGCCAGCAGTTCCGGGGCTCATTGGCCAGATACGCAGTATTTT. The chain is built from TRBV27 and TRBJ2-3; the D call may be TRBD1 or TRBD2 (5 bases each). This CDR3 is built from 15 residues. Trimming took off 4 bases at V and 4 bases at J, with 15 bases between the two ends. Germline V gene sequence: CDR1 MNHEY, CDR2 SMNVEV (reference sequence).

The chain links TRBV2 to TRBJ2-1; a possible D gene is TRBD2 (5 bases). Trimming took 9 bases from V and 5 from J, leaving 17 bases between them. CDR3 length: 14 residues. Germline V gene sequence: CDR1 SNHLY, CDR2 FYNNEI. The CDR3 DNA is TGTGCCAGTCTAGCCGTAGCGCAGGACAATGAGCAGTTCTTC. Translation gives CASLAVAQDNEQFF. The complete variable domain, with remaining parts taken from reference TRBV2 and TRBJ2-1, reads EPEVTQTPSHQVTQMGQEVILRCVPISNHLYFYWYRQILGQKVEFLVSFYNNEISEKSEIFDDQFSVERPDGSNFTLKIRSTKLEDSAMYFCASLAVAQDNEQFFGPGTRLTVL.

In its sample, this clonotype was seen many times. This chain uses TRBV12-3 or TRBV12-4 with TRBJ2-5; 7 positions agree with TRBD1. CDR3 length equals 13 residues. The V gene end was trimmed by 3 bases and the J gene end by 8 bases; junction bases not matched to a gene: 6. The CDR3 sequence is CASSFGDRATQYF. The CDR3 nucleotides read TGTGCCAGCAGTTTCGGTGACAGGGCTACCCAGTACTTC.

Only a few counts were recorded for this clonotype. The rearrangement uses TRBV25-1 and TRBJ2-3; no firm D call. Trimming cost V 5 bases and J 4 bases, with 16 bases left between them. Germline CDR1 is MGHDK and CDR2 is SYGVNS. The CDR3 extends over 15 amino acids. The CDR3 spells CASSTGALVSDTQYF. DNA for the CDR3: TGTGCCAGCAGTACCGGAGCCCTAGTCTCAGATACGCAGTATTTT.

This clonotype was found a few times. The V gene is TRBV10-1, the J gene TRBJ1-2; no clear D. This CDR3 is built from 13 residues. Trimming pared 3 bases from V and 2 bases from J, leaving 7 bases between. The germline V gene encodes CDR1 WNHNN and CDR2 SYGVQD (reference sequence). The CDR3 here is CASSEDANYGYTF. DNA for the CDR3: TGCGCCAGCAGTGAAGATGCGAACTATGGCTACACCTTC.

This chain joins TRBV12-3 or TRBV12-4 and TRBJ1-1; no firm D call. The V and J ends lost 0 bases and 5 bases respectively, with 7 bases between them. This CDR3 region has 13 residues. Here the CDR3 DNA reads TGTGCCAGCAGTTTAGCGGCCGGTACTGAAGCTTTCTTT. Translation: CASSLAAGTEAFF.